This TCR beta chain came from a study of blood T cell repertoires in COVID-19. Study-wide context: Samples of COVID-19 (acute and convalescent) were obtained from the United States, Italy and Spain. PBMCs, B-cell-depleted T cells, or T cells provided the cDNA or gDNA that made up the material.

Germline CDR1 reads SGHRS; CDR2 reads YFSETQ. This CDR3 region has 14 residues. Trimming took 4 bases from V and 4 from J; bases not matched to a gene: 7. The authors' processing: For nucleated cells, counts were estimated from reference gene primer amplification. Method: immunoSEQ multiplex PCR; TCRdb's copy keeps in-frame clones and lacks some. The D gene and trimming were derived from the DNA, and the V and J assignments and clone size from that table. Among around 180,000 clones, 84% were seen once, and the ten largest hold approximately 7.1%. The source of this sequence is a human donor in a cohort sampled during active COVID-19. The chain is built from TRBV5-1 and TRBJ2-7; TRBD1 matches at 8 bases. The sequenced material came from peripheral blood. The CDR3 coding sequence is TGCGCCAGCAGCGCTGGGACAGGCCCTTACGAGCAGTACTTC. Its protein is CASSAGTGPYEQYF.